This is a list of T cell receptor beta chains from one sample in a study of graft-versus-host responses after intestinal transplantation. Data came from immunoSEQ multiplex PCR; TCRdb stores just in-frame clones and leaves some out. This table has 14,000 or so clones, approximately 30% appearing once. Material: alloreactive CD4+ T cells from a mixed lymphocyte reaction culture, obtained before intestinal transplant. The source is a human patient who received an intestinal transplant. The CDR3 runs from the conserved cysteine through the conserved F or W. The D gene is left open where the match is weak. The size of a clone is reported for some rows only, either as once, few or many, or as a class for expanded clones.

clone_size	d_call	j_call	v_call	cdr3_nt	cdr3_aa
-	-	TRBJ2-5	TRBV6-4	TGTGCCCGACCATCTCGGGGGACCCAGTACTTC	CARPSRGTQYF
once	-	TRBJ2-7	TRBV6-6	TGTGCCAGCAGTTACGCGGGGGCCTTCTCCTACGAGCAGTACTTC	CASSYAGAFSYEQYF
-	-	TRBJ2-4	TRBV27	TGTGCCAGCAGTTGGAGGAGGGACAAAAACATTCAGTACTTC	CASSWRRDKNIQYF
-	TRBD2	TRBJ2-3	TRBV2	TGTGCCAGCAGTGAGGGACTAGCGGGAGCCACAGATACGCAGTATTTT	CASSEGLAGATDTQYF
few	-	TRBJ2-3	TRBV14	TGTGCCAGCAGCCAAGTCGTAGCCCTGCAGTATTTT	CASSQVVALQYF
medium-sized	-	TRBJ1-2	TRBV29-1	TGCAGCGTTGATACCTACTATGGCTACACCTTC	CSVDTYYGYTF
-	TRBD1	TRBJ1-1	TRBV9	TGTGCCAGCAGCGCGACGGGACAGCCGAACACTGAAGCTTTCTTT	CASSATGQPNTEAFF
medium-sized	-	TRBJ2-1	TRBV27	TGTGCCAGCAGTTTATCCAGGGCCGGCTACAATGAGCAGTTCTTC	CASSLSRAGYNEQFF
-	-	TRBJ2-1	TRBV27	TGTGCCAGCAGTTTCAACAGTGATTCCTACAATGAGCAGTTCTTC	CASSFNSDSYNEQFF
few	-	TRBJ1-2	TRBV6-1	TGTGCCAGCAGTGATGAGGGCAGGGTGTTCGGTGGCTACACCTTC	CASSDEGRVFGGYTF
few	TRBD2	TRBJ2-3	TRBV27	TGTGCCAGCAGCCGACTAGCGGGAGTAGTAAATACGCAGTATTTT	CASSRLAGVVNTQYF
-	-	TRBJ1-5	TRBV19	TGTGCCAGCTTATACAAGGGAGGAGGGCAGCCCCAGCATTTT	CASLYKGGGQPQHF
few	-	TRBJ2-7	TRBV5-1	TGCGCCAGCAGCTTGGTGGGCGGGCCCTTTCCCTACGAGCAGTACTTC	CASSLVGGPFPYEQYF
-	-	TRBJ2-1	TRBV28	TGTGCCAGCACCCGGGGTGGGGCGAGCTATGAGCAGTTCTTC	CASTRGGASYEQFF
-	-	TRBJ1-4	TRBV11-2	TGTGCCAGCAGCCGGGGGGCAAATGAAAAACTGTTTTTT	CASSRGANEKLFF
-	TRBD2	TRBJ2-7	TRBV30	TGTGCCTGGTGGCTAGCGGGAGGTGACTACGAGCAGTACTTC	CAWWLAGGDYEQYF
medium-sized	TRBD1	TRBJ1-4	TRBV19	TGTGCCAGTAGTAGCCAGGGGGGATTTAATGAAAAACTGTTTTTT	CASSSQGGFNEKLFF
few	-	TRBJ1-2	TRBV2	TGTGCCAGCGCCCCGGAGACCAGGGTTGAGGGCTACACCTTC	CASAPETRVEGYTF
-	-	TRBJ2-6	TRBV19	TGTGCCAGTAGTATCTTTGTAGGATCTGGGGCCAACGTCCTGACTTTC	CASSIFVGSGANVLTF
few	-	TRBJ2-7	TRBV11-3	TGTGCCAGCAGCCCTGTTGTTTGGTACAACGAGCAGTACTTC	CASSPVVWYNEQYF
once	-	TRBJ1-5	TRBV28	TGTGCCAGCAGTCCTATTAGGGGGGGCGGAGGTCAGCCCCAGCATTTT	CASSPIRGGGGQPQHF
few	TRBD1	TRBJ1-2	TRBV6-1	TGTGCCAGCAGCCCGAACAGGGGCAGGGCCTATGGCTACACCTTC	CASSPNRGRAYGYTF
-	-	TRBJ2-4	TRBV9	TGTGCCAGCAGTCGGGGAGAGGACATTCAGTACTTC	CASSRGEDIQYF
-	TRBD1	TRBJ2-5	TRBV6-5	TGTGCCAGCAGCCCGGGACAGGGGAACTTAGAGACCCAGTACTTC	CASSPGQGNLETQYF
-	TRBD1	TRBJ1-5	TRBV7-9	TGTGCCAGCAGCCCGAGGACAGGGTCCAATCAGCCCCAGCATTTT	CASSPRTGSNQPQHF
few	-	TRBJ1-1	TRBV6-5	TGTGCCAGCAGTTACTGGAGAGGGGTGAACACTGAAGCTTTCTTT	CASSYWRGVNTEAFF
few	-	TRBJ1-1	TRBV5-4	TGTGCCAGCAGCGAAAGTATCAGGGAGTTCGTAGCTTTCTTT	CASSESIREFVAFF